These T cell receptor beta chains were read from a single sample in a study of vaccination and CD4 T cells after COVID-19. TCRdb passed the PCR reads through MiXCR, listing each CDR3 protein once. In the table there are roughly 16,000 distinct CDR3 sequences, more than 45% of which are singletons. Antigens for these TCRs are unknown. The sample taken for sequencing was CD4+ T cells from blood, cultured in vitro. The receptors originated from a human donor who had recovered from COVID-19. The CDR3 runs from the conserved cysteine through the conserved F or W. Only some rows state a clone size, as once, few, many or a class for expanded clones.

len: 15
abundance: few
v_gene: TRBV20-1
j_gene: TRBJ2-5
CDR3aa: CSAIASGVRGETQYF

len: 15
abundance: -
v_gene: TRBV6-5
j_gene: TRBJ2-2
CDR3aa: CASSYRGRGNGELFF

len: 14
abundance: -
v_gene: TRBV20-1
j_gene: TRBJ2-5
CDR3aa: CSARPRSGQETQYF

len: 15
abundance: few
v_gene: TRBV6-2/TRBV6-3
j_gene: TRBJ2-1
CDR3aa: CASSYGGSSYNEQFF

len: 15
abundance: -
v_gene: TRBV7-9
j_gene: TRBJ2-5
CDR3aa: CASTGRRGTQETQYF

len: 12
abundance: -
v_gene: TRBV5-8
j_gene: TRBJ1-5
CDR3aa: CASNRDLQPQHF

len: 20
abundance: -
v_gene: TRBV6-4
j_gene: TRBJ2-1
CDR3aa: CASSDKASGYVRVSYNEQFF

len: 15
abundance: -
v_gene: TRBV19
j_gene: TRBJ1-5
CDR3aa: CASSVGTLSNQPQHF

len: 14
abundance: -
v_gene: TRBV20-1
j_gene: TRBJ2-5
CDR3aa: CSARGRGGSETQYF

len: 15
abundance: -
v_gene: TRBV2
j_gene: TRBJ2-5
CDR3aa: CASSVQGGGQETQYF

len: 14
abundance: -
v_gene: TRBV19
j_gene: TRBJ1-2
CDR3aa: CASSQPGHRYGYTF

len: 15
abundance: -
v_gene: TRBV27
j_gene: TRBJ1-2
CDR3aa: CASSFRTTGKDGYTF

len: 15
abundance: -
v_gene: TRBV7-9
j_gene: TRBJ2-5
CDR3aa: CASSLEGGLLETQYF

len: 17
abundance: few
v_gene: TRBV11-3
j_gene: TRBJ1-2
CDR3aa: CASSRGPGWDRGPGYTF

len: 17
abundance: once
v_gene: TRBV27
j_gene: TRBJ2-7
CDR3aa: CASSPWTSGSYLSEQYF

len: 14
abundance: -
v_gene: TRBV9
j_gene: TRBJ1-2
CDR3aa: CASRREGSAYGYTF

len: 16
abundance: -
v_gene: TRBV5-6
j_gene: TRBJ2-2
CDR3aa: CASSLVRGKNTGELFF

len: 16
abundance: -
v_gene: TRBV24-1
j_gene: TRBJ1-5
CDR3aa: CATSDTTGYSNQPQHF

len: 14
abundance: once
v_gene: TRBV19
j_gene: TRBJ2-7
CDR3aa: CASSGRDTTYEQYF

len: 15
abundance: few
v_gene: TRBV20-1
j_gene: TRBJ2-5
CDR3aa: CSARDLGRDQETQYF

len: 11
abundance: -
v_gene: TRBV15
j_gene: TRBJ2-1
CDR3aa: CATSRTYEQFF

len: 16
abundance: -
v_gene: TRBV7-6
j_gene: TRBJ1-3
CDR3aa: CASSPRTGHSGNTIYF

len: 13
abundance: -
v_gene: TRBV20-1
j_gene: TRBJ2-2
CDR3aa: CSARFSLTGELFF

len: 15
abundance: -
v_gene: TRBV5-4
j_gene: TRBJ2-3
CDR3aa: CASSSRASSTDTQYF

len: 14
abundance: few
v_gene: TRBV12-3/TRBV12-4
j_gene: TRBJ2-7
CDR3aa: CASSLTGGASEQYF

len: 14
abundance: -
v_gene: TRBV6-1
j_gene: TRBJ2-6
CDR3aa: CASSVNSGANVLTF

len: 15
abundance: -
v_gene: TRBV6-5
j_gene: TRBJ1-2
CDR3aa: CASSYLTGANYGYTF

len: 15
abundance: -
v_gene: TRBV24-1
j_gene: TRBJ2-5
CDR3aa: CATSDRTGFQETQYF

len: 14
abundance: -
v_gene: TRBV5-4
j_gene: TRBJ1-6
CDR3aa: CASSLGRLNSPLHF

len: 15
abundance: -
v_gene: TRBV20-1
j_gene: TRBJ2-7
CDR3aa: CSARPGTSGSSEQYF

len: 11
abundance: -
v_gene: TRBV27
j_gene: TRBJ2-7
CDR3aa: CVSGRIREQYF

len: 13
abundance: few
v_gene: TRBV20-1
j_gene: TRBJ2-5
CDR3aa: CSASGGNGETQYF

len: 13
abundance: -
v_gene: TRBV7-8
j_gene: TRBJ2-5
CDR3aa: CASSLGLQETQYF

len: 16
abundance: few
v_gene: TRBV6-1
j_gene: TRBJ1-1
CDR3aa: CASSEPAHPANTEAFF

len: 13
abundance: few
v_gene: TRBV6-1
j_gene: TRBJ1-6
CDR3aa: CASSGVVDSPLHF

len: 16
abundance: -
v_gene: TRBV4-2
j_gene: TRBJ1-3
CDR3aa: CASSQDDGGSGNTIYF

len: 15
abundance: -
v_gene: TRBV7-9
j_gene: TRBJ2-1
CDR3aa: CASSQGLEEDNEQFF

len: 14
abundance: -
v_gene: TRBV7-2
j_gene: TRBJ1-2
CDR3aa: CASSTSRNNYGYTF

len: 12
abundance: -
v_gene: TRBV11-3
j_gene: TRBJ1-2
CDR3aa: CASSLEGYGYTF

len: 15
abundance: -
v_gene: TRBV7-9
j_gene: TRBJ1-3
CDR3aa: CASSLAGTVGNTIYF

len: 16
abundance: -
v_gene: TRBV12-5
j_gene: TRBJ2-5
CDR3aa: CASGLVYSGAGETQYF

len: 11
abundance: few
v_gene: TRBV7-2
j_gene: TRBJ1-2
CDR3aa: CASSPGYGYTF

len: 15
abundance: -
v_gene: TRBV7-2
j_gene: TRBJ2-1
CDR3aa: CASSLDSGGYNEQFF